This section outlines one TCR beta chain sequence together with its context. Its antigen is not known. The data derive from a study of OX40 agonist ivuxolimab in advanced cancers. Study-wide findings and caveats: Averaged across samples, CD8+ T cells carried more expanded clones than CD4+ did. Doses of 0.1 to 3.0 mg/kg were accompanied by clonal expansion of CD4+ and CD8+ blood T cells by week 6.

V trimming: 3 bases; J trimming: 2 bases; junction bases outside the gene matches: 2. Germline CDR1 is SGDLS and CDR2 is YYNGEE. CDR3 size: 14 residues. Measured with immunoSEQ multiplex PCR; TCRdb has only the in-frame clones, and not every one. The profile shows about 84,000 clones, roughly nine tenths of them singletons. Material: CD4+ or CD8+ T cells sorted from blood, obtained in a trial of the OX40 agonist ivuxolimab. The rearrangement uses TRBV9 and TRBJ2-1, with 7 bases fitting TRBD1. The sequence was obtained from an adult with an advanced solid tumor such as melanoma, head and neck, liver or kidney cancer. CDR3 coding DNA: TGTGCCAGCAGCGCGACAGGGACCTACAATGAGCAGTTCTTC. Translated: CASSATGTYNEQFF.